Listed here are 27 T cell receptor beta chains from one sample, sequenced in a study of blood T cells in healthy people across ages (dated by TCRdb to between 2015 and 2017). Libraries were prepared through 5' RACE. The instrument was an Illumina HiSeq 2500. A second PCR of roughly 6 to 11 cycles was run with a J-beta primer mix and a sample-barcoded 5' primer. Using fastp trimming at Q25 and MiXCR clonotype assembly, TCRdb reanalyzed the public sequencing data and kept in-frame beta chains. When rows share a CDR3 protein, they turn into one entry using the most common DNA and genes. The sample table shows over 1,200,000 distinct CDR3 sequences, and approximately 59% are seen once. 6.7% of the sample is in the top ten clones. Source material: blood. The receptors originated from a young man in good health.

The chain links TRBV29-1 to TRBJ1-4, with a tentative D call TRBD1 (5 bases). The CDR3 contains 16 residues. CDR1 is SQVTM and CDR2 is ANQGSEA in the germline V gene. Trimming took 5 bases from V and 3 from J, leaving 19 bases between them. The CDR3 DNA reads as TGCAGCGTTTGGGGACGGGAGGATTCGGCTAATGAAAAACTGTTTTTT. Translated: CSVWGREDSANEKLFF.

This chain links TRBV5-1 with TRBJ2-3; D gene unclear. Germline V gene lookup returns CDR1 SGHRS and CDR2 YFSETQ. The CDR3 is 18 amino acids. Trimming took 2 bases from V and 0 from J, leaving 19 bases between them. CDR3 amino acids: CASSLLPSKAPSTDTQYF. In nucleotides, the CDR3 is TGCGCCAGCAGCTTATTACCTAGTAAGGCACCTAGCACAGATACGCAGTATTTT.

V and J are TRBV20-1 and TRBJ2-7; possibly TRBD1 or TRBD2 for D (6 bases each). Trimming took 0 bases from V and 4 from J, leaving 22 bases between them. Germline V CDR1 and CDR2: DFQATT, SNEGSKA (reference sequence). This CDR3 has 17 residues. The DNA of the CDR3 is TGCAGTGCTAGAGATGGGGGGCAGACGGGACTGTTGTACGAGCAGTACTTC. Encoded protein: CSARDGGQTGLLYEQYF.

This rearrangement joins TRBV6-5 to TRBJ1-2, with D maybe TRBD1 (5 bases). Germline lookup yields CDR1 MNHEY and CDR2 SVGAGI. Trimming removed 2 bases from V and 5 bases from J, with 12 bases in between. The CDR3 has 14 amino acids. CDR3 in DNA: TGTGCCAGCAGTTACGCGATTGGGGGATATGGCTACACCTTC. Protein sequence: CASSYAIGGYGYTF.

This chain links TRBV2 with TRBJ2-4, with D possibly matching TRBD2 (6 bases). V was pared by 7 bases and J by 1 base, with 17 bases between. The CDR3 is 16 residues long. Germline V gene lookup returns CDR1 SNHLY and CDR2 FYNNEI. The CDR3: CASTISGLGAKNIQYF. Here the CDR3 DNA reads TGTGCCAGCACGATCAGCGGGCTTGGGGCCAAAAACATTCAGTACTTC.

The CDR3 sequence: CASRTGGLGTEAFF. In nucleotides, the CDR3 is TGTGCCAGCAGGACAGGGGGCTTAGGGACTGAAGCTTTCTTT. The chain combines TRBV6-5 with TRBJ1-1, with 10 bases aligning to TRBD1. Germline V gene lookup returns CDR1 MNHEY and CDR2 SVGAGI. The J segment lost 5 bases and the V segment lost 6 bases, leaving 6 bases of the junction unmatched. This CDR3 comprises 14 residues.

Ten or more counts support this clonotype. This CDR3 is CASSPGPLNTEAFF. DNA of the CDR3: TGTGCCAGCAGCCCGGGACCCCTGAACACTGAAGCTTTCTTT. This chain connects TRBV5-5 to TRBJ1-1; the D gene is possibly TRBD1 (5 bases). Germline loops: CDR1 SGHKS, CDR2 YYEKEE (reference sequence). The CDR3 consists of 14 residues. The V gene lost 4 bases and the J gene lost 0 bases, with 10 bases spanning the gap.

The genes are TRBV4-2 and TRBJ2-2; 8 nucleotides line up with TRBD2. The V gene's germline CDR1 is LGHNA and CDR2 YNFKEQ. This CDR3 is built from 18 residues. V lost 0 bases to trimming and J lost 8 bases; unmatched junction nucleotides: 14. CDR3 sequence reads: CASSQEGLSGGIWGELFF. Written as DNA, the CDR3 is TGTGCCAGCAGCCAAGAGGGACTGAGCGGGGGAATTTGGGGGGAGCTGTTTTTT.

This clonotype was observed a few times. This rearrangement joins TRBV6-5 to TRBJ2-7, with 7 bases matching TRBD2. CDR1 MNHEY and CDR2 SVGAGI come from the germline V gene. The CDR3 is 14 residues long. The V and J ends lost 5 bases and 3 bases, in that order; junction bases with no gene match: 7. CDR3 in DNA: TGTGCCAGCAGTGCCCGAGGGACTAACTACGAGCAGTACTTC. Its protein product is CASSARGTNYEQYF.

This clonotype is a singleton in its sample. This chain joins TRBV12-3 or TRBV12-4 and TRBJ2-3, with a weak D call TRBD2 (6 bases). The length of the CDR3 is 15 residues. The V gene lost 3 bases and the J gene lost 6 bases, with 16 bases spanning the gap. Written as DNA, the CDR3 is TGTGCCAGCAGTTTCCGGGTGGGAGGTCCTGATACGCAGTATTTT. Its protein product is CASSFRVGGPDTQYF.

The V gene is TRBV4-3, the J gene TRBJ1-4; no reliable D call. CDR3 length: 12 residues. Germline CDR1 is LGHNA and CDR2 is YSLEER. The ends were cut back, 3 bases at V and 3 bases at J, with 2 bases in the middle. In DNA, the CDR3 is TGCGCCAGCAGCCAGGCTAATGAAAAACTGTTTTTT. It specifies CASSQANEKLFF.

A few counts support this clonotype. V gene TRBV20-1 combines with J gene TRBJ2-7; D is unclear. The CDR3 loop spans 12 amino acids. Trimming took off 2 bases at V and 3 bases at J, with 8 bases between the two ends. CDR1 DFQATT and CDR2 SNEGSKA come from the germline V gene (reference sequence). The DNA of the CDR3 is TGCAGTGCTAGACAGGCACTCTACGAGCAGTACTTC. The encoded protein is CSARQALYEQYF.

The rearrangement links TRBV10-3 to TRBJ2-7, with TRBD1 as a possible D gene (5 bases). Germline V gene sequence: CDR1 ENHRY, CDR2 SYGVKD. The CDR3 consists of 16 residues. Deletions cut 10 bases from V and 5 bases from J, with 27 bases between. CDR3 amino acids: CASSRAPGLLPHEQYF. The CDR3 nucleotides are TGTGCCAGCTCAAGGGCCCCAGGGCTCCTCCCCCACGAGCAGTACTTC.

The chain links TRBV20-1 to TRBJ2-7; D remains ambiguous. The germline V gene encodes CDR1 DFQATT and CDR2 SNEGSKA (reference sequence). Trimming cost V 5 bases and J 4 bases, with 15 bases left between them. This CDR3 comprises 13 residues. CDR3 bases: TGCAGTGCTCCCTGGGTGAATTCTTACGAGCAGTACTTC. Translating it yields CSAPWVNSYEQYF.

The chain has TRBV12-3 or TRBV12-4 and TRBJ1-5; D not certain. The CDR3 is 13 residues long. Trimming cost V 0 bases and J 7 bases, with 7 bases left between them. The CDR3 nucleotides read TGTGCCAGCAGTTTAGCGCTTGTCCAGCCCCAGCATTTT. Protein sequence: CASSLALVQPQHF.

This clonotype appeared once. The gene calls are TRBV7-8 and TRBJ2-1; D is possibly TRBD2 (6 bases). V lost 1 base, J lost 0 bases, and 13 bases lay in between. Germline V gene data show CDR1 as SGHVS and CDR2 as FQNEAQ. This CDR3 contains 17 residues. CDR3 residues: CASSLEAGGYSYNEQFF. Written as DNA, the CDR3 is TGTGCCAGCAGCTTAGAAGCGGGCGGATACTCCTACAATGAGCAGTTCTTC. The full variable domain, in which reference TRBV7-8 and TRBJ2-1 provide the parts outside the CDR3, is GAGVSQSPRYKVAKRGQDVALRCDPISGHVSLFWYQQALGQGPEFLTYFQNEAQLDKSGLPSDRFFAERPEGSVSTLKIQRTQQEDSAVYLCASSLEAGGYSYNEQFFGPGTRLTVL.

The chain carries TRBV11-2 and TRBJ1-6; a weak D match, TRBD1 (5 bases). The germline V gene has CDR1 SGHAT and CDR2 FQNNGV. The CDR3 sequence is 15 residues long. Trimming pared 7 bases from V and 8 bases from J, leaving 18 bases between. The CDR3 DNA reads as TGTGCCAGCAACCCCCTCAGGGATTCGGATTCACCCCTCCACTTT. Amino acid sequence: CASNPLRDSDSPLHF.

The DNA for the CDR3 is TGTGCCAGCAGTTACTCGGACAGCCAAGAGACCCAGTACTTC. Translation gives CASSYSDSQETQYF. The chain uses TRBV6-6 and TRBJ2-5; D possibly corresponds to TRBD1 (6 bases). Trimming took 0 bases from V and 1 from J, leaving 6 bases between them. Germline values: CDR1 MNHNY, CDR2 SVGAGI (reference sequence). The CDR3 runs 14 residues.

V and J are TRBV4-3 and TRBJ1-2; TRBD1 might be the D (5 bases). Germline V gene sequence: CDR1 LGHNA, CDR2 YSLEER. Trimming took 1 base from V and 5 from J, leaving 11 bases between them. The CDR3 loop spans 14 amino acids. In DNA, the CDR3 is TGCGCCAGCAGCCAAGCAGGGACCTATTATGGCTACACCTTC. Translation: CASSQAGTYYGYTF.

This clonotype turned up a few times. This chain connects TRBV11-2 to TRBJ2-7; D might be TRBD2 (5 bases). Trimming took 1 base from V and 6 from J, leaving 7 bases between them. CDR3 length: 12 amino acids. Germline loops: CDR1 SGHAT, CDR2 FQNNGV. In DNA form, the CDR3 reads TGTGCCAGCAGCTTAGGGACTTTCGAGCAGTACTTC. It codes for CASSLGTFEQYF.

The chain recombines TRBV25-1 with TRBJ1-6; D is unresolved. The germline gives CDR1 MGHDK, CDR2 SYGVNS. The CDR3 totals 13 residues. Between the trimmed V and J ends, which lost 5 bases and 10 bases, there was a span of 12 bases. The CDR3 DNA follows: TGTGCCAGCAGTTACGGCATTGAATCACCCCTCCACTTT. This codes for CASSYGIESPLHF.

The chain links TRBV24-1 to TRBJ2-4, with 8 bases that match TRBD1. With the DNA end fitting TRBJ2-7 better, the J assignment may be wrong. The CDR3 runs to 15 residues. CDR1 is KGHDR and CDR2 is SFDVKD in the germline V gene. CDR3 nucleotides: TGTGCCACCAGTGACCCGGGACAGGATTCCTACGAGCAGTACTTC. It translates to CATSDPGQDSYEQYF.

DNA of the CDR3: TGTGCCAGCAGTGCTCTAGCGGGAGGAGGAATAGGGGAGACCCAGTACTTC. Translated: CASSALAGGGIGETQYF. The rearrangement uses TRBV12-3 or TRBV12-4 and TRBJ2-5, with 11 bases that match TRBD2. The CDR3 sequence is 17 residues long. The V segment lost 5 bases and the J segment 5 bases; nucleotides outside the gene matches: 13.

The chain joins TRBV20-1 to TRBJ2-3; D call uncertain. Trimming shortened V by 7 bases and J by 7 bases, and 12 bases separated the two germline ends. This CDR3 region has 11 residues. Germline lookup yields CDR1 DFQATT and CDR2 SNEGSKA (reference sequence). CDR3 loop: CSDTKWNTQYF. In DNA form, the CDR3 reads TGCAGTGACACAAAATGGAATACGCAGTATTTT.

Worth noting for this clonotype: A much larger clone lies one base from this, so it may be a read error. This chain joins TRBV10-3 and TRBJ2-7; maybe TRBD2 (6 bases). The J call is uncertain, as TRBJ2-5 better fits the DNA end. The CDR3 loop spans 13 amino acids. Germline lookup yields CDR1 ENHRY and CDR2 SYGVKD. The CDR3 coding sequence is TGTACCACCGATCGCGACGGGAGCGAGACCCAGTACTTC. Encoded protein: CTTDRDGSETQYF.

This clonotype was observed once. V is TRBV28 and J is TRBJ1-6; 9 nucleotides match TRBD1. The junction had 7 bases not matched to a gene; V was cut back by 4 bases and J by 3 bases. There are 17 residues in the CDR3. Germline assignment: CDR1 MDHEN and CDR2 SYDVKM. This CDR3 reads CASSSGDRVFYNSPLHF. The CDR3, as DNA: TGTGCCAGCAGTTCCGGGGACAGGGTCTTCTATAATTCACCCCTCCACTTT. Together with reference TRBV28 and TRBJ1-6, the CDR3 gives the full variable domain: DVKVTQSSRYLVKRTGEKVFLECVQDMDHENMFWYRQDPGLGLRLIYFSYDVKMKEKGDIPEGYSVSREKKERFSLILESASTNQTSMYLCASSSGDRVFYNSPLHFGNGTRLTVT.

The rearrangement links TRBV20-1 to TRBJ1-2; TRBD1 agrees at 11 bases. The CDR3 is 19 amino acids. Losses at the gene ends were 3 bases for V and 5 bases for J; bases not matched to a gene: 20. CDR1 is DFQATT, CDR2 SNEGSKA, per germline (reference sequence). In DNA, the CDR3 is TGCAGTGCTAGTCTATGGACAGGGGGCGTAGGGGTGGCTCATTATGGCTACACCTTC. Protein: CSASLWTGGVGVAHYGYTF.